This entry concerns a single T cell receptor (beta chain). It has no known antigen specificity. No base-level quality is on record; no much larger clone is a single base apart. The data derive from a study of T cells after yellow fever vaccination (dated by TCRdb to the late 2010s). In terms of the full investigation: The SMART-Seq v4 Ultra Low Input RNA kit was used to prepare libraries from fractions with low cell numbers. Blood was collected at multiple timepoints before and after primary and secondary immunization, and bulk PBMC replicates and cell subsets were isolated. To follow T-cell clones before and after primary and booster YFV17D yellow fever vaccination, bulk TCR alpha and beta repertoires were sequenced over time. Two healthy male donors, one aged 18 to 29 and one aged 30 to 40 years, were included in the cohort. Overall results and qualifications from the work: The secondary T-cell response was weaker than the primary response but faster, peaking on day 5 instead of day 15. After the booster, most of the clones that had expanded following primary vaccination were detected again (about 95% of CD4 and around 90% of CD8), which suggests that memory was broadly maintained. A small fraction of clonotypes showed up in both the CD4 and CD8 compartments, probably as a result of convergent recombination. Because the study included only a couple of donors, the extent to which the findings can be generalized is limited. Because abundant contaminating clonotypes from the bulk population could be contained in FACS-sorted repertoires, computational filtering was required.

The sample's treatment or condition, from its label and the paper: live attenuated yellow fever vaccine strain. At each blood-draw timepoint, two biological replicates of bulk PBMCs were collected. A standard Ficoll-Paque protocol was used to isolate PBMCs from peripheral blood. TriZol was used to extract RNA from bulk PBMCs, CD4 and CD8 fractions, and dextramer-positive and dextramer-negative fractions. TCR cDNA was made using 5'RACE template switching, a step that added a universal primer site and unique molecular identifiers. Priming for cDNA synthesis came from both the TCR alpha and TCR beta constant segments. Two PCR steps were used to amplify libraries, with sample barcodes and sequencing adapters being added in the second step. Sequencing of the libraries was done on either Illumina HiSeq 2500 (2x100 bp) or NovaSeq (2x150 bp). On the study's bioinformatics: MIGEC was used to demultiplex reads and collapse the reads into UMI consensus sequences, and MiXCR was used for V(D)J alignment. Clonotypes responding to the vaccine were identified with edgeR on replicate PBMC samples, with the criteria of FDR below 0.01 and a log2 fold change above 5 up to day 15. CD4 or CD8 identity was assigned to each bulk clonotype according to whether the clonotype was present at higher abundance in the sequenced CD4 repertoire or the sequenced CD8 repertoire. The raw public reads went through TCRdb reprocessing: fastp at Q25, MiXCR clone calling, in-frame beta chains kept. Each CDR3 protein appears once, grouped with its most common genes and DNA. TCRdb, not the original authors, processed these V and J calls. This sample gives about 330,000 distinct CDR3 sequences in total; approximately 7% of them show up just once. The ten largest clones capture around 17% of the sample.

Trimming takes 7 bases from V and 2 bases from J, and the germline ends sit 8 bases apart. The CDR3 goes from the cysteine to the phenylalanine over 13 residues. The DNA shown is the 39-base CDR3, in frame from base 1. Looking up the germline V gene yields CDR1 ENHRY and CDR2 SYGVKD. This sequence uses TRBV10-3 and TRBJ2-2; no confident D gene assignment can be made. The sequence was collected from a man aged 18 to 29 who received the YFV17D yellow fever vaccine. This material consisted of PBMCs, taken roughly 45 days after the first yellow fever vaccination. The nucleotides read TGTGCCATCAAGGCAGGAAACACCGGGGAGCTGTTTTTT. Its protein product is CAIKAGNTGELFF.